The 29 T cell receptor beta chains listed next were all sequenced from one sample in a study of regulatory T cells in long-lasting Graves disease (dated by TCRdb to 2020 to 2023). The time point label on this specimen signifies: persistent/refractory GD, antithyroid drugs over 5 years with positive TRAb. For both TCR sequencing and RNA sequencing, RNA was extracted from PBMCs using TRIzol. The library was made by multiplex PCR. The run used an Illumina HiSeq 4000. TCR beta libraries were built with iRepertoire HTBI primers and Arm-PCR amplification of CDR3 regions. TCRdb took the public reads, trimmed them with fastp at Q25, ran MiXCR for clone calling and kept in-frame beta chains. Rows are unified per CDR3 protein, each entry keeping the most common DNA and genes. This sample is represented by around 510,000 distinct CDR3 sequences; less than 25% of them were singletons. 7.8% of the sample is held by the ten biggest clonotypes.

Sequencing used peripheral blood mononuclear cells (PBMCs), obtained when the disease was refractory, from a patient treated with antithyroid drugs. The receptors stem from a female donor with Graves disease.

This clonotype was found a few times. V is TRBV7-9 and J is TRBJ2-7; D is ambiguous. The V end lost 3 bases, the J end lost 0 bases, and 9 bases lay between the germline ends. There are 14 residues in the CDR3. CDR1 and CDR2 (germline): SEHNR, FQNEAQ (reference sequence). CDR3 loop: CASSFGQNSYEQYF. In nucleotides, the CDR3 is TGTGCCAGCAGCTTTGGTCAGAACTCCTACGAGCAGTACTTC.

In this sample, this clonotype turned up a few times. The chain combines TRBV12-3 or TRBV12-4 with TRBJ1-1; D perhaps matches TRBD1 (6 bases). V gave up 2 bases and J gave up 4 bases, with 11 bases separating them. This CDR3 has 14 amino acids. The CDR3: CASSLSGVGTEAFF. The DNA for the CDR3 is TGTGCCAGCAGTTTATCAGGGGTGGGCACTGAAGCTTTCTTT.

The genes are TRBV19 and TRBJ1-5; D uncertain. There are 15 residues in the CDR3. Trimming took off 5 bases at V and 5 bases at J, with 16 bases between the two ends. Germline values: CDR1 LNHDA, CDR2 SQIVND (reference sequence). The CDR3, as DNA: TGTGCCAGTAGTTTCCTCGGGAGTGGGTATCAGCCCCAGCATTTT. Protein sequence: CASSFLGSGYQPQHF.

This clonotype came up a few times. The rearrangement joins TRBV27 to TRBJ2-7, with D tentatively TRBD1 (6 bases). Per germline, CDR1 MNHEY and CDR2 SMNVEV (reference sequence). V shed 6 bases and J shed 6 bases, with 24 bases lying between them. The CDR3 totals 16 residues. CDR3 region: CASRFGLTGPRAEQYF. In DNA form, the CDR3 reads TGTGCCAGCAGATTCGGACTCACAGGGCCCCGGGCCGAGCAGTACTTC.

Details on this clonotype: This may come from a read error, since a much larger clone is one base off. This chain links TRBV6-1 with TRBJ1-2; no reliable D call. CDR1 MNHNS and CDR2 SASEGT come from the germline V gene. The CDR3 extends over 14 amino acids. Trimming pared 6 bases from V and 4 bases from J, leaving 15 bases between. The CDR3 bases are TGTGCCAGCAGGGCTGCGCAGAGTCTCTATGGCTACACCTTC. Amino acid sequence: CASRAAQSLYGYTF.

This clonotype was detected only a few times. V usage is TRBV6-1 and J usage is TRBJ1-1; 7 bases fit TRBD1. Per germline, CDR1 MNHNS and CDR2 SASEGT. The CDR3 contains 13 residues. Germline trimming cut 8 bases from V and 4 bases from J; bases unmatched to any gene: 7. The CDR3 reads CASLRQGTTEAFF. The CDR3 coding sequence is TGTGCCAGCCTTAGACAGGGAACCACTGAAGCTTTCTTT.

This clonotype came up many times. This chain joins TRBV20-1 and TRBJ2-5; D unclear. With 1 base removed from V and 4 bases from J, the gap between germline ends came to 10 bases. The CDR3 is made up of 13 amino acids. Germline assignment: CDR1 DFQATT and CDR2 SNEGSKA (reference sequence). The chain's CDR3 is CSARAPPGETQYF. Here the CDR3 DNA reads TGCAGTGCTAGAGCCCCTCCGGGAGAGACCCAGTACTTC.

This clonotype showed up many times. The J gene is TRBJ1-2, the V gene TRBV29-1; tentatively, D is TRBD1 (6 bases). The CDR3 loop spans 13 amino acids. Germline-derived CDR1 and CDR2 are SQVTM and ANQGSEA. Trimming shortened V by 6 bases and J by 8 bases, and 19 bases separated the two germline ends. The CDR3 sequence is CSVSDSTLRGYTF. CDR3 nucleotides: TGCAGCGTCTCGGACAGCACCTTGCGCGGCTACACCTTC.

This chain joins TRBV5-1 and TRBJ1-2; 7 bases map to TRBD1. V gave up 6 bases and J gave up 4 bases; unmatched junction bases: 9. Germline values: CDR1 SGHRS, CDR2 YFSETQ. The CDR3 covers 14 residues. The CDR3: CASTLRGGSYGYTF. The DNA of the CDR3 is TGCGCCAGCACCCTTAGAGGGGGCAGCTATGGCTACACCTTC.

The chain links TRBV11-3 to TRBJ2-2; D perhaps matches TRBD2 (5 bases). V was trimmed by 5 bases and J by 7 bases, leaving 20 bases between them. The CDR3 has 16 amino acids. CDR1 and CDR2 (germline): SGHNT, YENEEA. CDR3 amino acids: CASSPEGNSAGGELFF. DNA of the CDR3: TGTGCCAGCAGCCCTGAAGGGAACAGTGCGGGCGGGGAGCTGTTTTTT.

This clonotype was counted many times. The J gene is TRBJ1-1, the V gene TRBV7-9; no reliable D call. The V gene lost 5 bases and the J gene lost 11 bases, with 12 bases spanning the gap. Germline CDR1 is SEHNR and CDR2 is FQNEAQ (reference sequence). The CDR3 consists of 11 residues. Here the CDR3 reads CASSPLTSAFF. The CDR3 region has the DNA TGTGCCAGCAGCCCGCTTACCTCTGCTTTCTTT. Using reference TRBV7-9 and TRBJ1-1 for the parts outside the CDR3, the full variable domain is DTGVSQNPRHKITKRGQNVTFRCDPISEHNRLYWYRQTLGQGPEFLTYFQNEAQLEKSRLLSDRFSAERPKGSFSTLEIQRTEQGDSAMYLCASSPLTSAFFGQGTRLTVV.

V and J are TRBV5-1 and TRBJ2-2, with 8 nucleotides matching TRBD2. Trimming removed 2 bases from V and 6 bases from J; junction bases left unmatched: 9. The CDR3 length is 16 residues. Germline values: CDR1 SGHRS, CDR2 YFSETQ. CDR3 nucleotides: TGCGCCAGCAGCTTAACTAGCGGCGGCGGGGCCGGGGAGCTGTTTTTT. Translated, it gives CASSLTSGGGAGELFF. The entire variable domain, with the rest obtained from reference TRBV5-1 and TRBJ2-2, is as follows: KAGVTQTPRYLIKTRGQQVTLSCSPISGHRSVSWYQQTPGQGLQFLFEYFSETQRNKGNFPGRFSGRQFSNSRSEMNVSTLELGDSALYLCASSLTSGGGAGELFFGEGSRLTVL.

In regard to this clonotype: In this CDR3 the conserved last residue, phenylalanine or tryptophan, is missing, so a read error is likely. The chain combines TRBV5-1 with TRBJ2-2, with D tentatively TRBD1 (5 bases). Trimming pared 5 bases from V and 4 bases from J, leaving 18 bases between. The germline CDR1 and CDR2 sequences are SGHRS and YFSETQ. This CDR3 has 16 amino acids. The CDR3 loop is CASSAGAVTRTGELFS. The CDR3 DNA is TGCGCCAGCAGTGCTGGGGCCGTAACACGCACCGGGGAGCTGTTTTCT.

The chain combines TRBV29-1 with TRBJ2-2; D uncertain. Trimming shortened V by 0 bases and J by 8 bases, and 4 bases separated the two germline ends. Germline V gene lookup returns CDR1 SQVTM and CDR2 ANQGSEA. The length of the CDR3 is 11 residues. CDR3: CSVEDLGELFF. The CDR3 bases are TGCAGCGTTGAAGATCTGGGGGAGCTGTTTTTT.

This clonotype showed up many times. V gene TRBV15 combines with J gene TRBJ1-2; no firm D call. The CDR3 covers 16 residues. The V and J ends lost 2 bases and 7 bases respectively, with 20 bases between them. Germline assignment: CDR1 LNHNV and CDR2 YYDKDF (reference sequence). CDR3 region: CATSRTPGSYQVGYTF. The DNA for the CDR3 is TGTGCCACCAGCAGAACCCCCGGGAGTTATCAGGTTGGCTACACCTTC.

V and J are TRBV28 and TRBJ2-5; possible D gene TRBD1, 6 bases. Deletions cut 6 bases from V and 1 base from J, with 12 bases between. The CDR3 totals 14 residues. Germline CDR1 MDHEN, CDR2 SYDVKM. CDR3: CASSITGTQETQYF. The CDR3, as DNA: TGTGCCAGCAGCATAACAGGGACCCAAGAGACCCAGTACTTC.

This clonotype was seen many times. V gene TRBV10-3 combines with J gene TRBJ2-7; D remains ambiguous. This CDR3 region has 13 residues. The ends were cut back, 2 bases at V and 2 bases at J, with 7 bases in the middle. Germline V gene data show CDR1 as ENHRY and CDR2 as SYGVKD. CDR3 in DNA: TGTGCCATCAGTGAGCCAGGTCCCTACGAGCAGTACTTC. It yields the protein CAISEPGPYEQYF.

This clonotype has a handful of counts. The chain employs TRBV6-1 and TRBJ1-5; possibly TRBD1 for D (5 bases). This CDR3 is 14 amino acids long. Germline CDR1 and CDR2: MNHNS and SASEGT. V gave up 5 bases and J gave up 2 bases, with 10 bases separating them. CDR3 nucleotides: TGTGCCAGCAGTAAACGGGGGGGCAATCAGCCCCAGCATTTT. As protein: CASSKRGGNQPQHF.

CDR3 sequence (DNA): TGTGCCAGCAGCCGATCGGCCACATCAACCGGGGAGCTGTTTTTT. Translated: CASSRSATSTGELFF. This chain joins TRBV7-2 and TRBJ2-2; unclear D gene. Germline V gene sequence: CDR1 SGHTA, CDR2 FQGNSA. V lost 5 bases, J lost 5 bases, and 15 bases lay in between. The CDR3 consists of 15 residues.

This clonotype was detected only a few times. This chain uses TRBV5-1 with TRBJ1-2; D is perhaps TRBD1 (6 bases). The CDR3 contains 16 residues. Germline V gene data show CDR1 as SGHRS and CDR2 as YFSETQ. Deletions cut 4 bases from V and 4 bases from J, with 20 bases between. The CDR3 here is CASSTRRGPKGYGYTF. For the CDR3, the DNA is TGCGCCAGCAGCACCCGCCGGGGGCCCAAGGGCTATGGCTACACCTTC.

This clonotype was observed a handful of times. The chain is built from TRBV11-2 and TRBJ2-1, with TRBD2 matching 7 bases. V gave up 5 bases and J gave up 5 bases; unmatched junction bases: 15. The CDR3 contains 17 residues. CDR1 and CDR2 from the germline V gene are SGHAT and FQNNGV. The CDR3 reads CASSLQRLADWNNEQFF. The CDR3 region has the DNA TGTGCCAGCAGCCTCCAGCGCCTAGCGGATTGGAACAATGAGCAGTTCTTC.

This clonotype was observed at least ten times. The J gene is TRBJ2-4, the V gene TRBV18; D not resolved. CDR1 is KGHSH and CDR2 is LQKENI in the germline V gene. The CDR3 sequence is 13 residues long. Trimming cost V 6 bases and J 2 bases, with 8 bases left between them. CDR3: CASSPSSKNIQYF. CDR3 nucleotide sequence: TGTGCCAGCTCCCCCTCTTCCAAAAACATTCAGTACTTC.

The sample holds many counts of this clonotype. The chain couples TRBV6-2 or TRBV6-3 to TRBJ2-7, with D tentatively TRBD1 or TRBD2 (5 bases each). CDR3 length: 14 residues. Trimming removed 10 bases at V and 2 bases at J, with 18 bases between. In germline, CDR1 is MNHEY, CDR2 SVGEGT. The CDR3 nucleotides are TGTGCCAACATTGAACTCGGGGCCACCTACGAGCAGTACTTC. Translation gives CANIELGATYEQYF.

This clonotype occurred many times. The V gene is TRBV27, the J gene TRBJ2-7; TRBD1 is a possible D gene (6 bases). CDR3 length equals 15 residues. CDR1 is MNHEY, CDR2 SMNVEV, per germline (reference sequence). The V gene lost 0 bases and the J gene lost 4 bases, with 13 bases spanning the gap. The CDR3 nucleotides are TGTGCCAGCAGTTTATCCCCGCAGGGGAGTTACGAGCAGTACTTC. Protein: CASSLSPQGSYEQYF.

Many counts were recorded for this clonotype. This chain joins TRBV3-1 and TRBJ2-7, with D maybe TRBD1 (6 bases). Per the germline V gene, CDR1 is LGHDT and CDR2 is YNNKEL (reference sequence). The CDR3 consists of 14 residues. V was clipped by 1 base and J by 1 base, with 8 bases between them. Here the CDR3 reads CASSQGTGSYEQYF. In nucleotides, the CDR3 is TGTGCCAGCAGCCAAGGTACAGGGTCCTACGAGCAGTACTTC.

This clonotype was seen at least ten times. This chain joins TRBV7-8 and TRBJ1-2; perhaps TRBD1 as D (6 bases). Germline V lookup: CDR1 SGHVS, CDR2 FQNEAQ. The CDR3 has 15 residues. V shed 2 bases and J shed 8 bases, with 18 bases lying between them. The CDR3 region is CASSLSRGTYGGYTF. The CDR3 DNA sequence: TGTGCCAGCAGCTTATCGAGGGGGACCTATGGGGGCTACACCTTC.

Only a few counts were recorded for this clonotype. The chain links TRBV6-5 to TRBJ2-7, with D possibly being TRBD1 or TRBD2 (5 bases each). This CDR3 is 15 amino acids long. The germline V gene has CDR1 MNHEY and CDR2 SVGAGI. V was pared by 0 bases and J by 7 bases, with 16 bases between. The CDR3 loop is CASSYSTVPWGEQYF. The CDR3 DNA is TGTGCCAGCAGTTACTCGACAGTGCCGTGGGGGGAGCAGTACTTC.

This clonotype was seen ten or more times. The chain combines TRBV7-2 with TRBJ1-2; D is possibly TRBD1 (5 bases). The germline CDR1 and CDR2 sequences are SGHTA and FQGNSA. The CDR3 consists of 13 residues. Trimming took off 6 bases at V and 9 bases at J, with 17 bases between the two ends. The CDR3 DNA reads TGTGCCAGCAGACTGCGACAGCAACGGAGCTACACCTTC. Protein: CASRLRQQRSYTF.

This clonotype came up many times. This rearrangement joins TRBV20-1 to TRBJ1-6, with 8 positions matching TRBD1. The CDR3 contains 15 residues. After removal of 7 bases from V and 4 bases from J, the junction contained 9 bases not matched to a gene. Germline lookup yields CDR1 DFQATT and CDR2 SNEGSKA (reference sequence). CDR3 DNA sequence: TGCAGTGGGGTCCGGGACAGGTTATATAATTCACCCCTCCACTTT. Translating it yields CSGVRDRLYNSPLHF.